This TCR beta chain was identified in a study of CD8 T cells in ankylosing spondylitis. Broader study findings: In ankylosing spondylitis patients, matched synovial fluid reportedly showed significant enrichment of disease-linked clones. Disease-linked clones displayed a CD8+ phenotype and appeared relatively rarely in peripheral blood. A TCR beta motif of eight or nine highly homologous variants seemed to mark ankylosing spondylitis blood.

TCRdb re-analysed the 5' RACE reads in MiXCR, keeping a single row per CDR3 protein. The sample lists tens of thousands of distinct CDR3 sequences, under 30% occurring once. V was shortened by 3 bases and J by 5 bases, with 16 bases between the two germline ends. The CDR3 spans 15 residues. This clonotype occurred a few times. As yet, its antigen is unknown. The chain uses TRBV12-3 or TRBV12-4 and TRBJ1-1; D gene ambiguous. The specimen was blood, either unsorted or a sorted T cell fraction (not recorded which). The clonotype comes from a male donor with ankylosing spondylitis or in good health (not recorded which). The CDR3 DNA is TGTGCCAGCAGTTTCCGACTCACTGGCCTAACTGAAGCTTTCTTT. Its translation is CASSFRLTGLTEAFF.